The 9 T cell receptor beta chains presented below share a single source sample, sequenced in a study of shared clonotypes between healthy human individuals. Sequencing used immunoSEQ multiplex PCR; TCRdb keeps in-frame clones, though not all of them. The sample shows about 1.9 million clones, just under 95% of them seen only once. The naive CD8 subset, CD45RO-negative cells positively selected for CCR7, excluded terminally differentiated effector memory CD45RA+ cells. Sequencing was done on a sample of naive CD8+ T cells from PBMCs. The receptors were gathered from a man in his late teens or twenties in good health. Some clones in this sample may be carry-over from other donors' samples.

The CDR3 bases are TGTGCCAGCAGCTTGTGGACAGAAGCTCCTAATGGCTACACCTTC. Translation: CASSLWTEAPNGYTF. The chain recombines TRBV13 with TRBJ1-2; TRBD1 might be the D (6 bases). V was cut by 3 bases and J by 6 bases, with 17 bases left in between. The CDR3 loop spans 15 amino acids. The germline CDR1 and CDR2 sequences are PRHDT and FYEKMQ (reference sequence).

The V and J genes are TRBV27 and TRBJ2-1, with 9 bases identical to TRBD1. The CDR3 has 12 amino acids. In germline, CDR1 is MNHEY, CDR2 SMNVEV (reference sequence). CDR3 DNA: TGTGCTGTCGGGACAGGGTACAATGAGCAGTTCTTC. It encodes CAVGTGYNEQFF.

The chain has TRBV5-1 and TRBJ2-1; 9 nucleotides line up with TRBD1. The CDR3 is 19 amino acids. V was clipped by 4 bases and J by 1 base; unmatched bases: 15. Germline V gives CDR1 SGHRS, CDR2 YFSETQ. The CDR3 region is CASSHNTGTGFGSYNEQFF. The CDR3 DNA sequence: TGCGCCAGCAGCCATAACACCGGGACAGGGTTCGGGTCCTACAATGAGCAGTTCTTC.

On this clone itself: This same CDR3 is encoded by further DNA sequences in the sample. The CDR3 spells CASSFGTDTQYF. The CDR3 DNA reads as TGTGCCAGCAGCTTCGGTACAGATACGCAGTATTTT. V usage is TRBV5-6 and J usage is TRBJ2-3; D not resolved. Germline V gives CDR1 SGHDT, CDR2 YYEEEE. Trimming stripped 2 bases from V and 3 bases from J, with 4 bases between. The CDR3 length is 12 residues.

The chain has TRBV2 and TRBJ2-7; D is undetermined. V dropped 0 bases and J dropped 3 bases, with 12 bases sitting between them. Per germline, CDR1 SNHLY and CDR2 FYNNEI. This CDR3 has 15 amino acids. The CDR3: CASSEARITDYEQYF. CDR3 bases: TGTGCCAGCAGTGAAGCGCGGATCACAGACTACGAGCAGTACTTC.

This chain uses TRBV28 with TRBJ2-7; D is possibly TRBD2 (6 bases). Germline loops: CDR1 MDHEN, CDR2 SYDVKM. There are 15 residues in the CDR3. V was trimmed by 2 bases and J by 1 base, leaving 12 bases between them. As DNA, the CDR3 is TGTGCCAGCAGTTTACTCCAGACTAGTTCCTACGAGCAGTACTTC. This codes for CASSLLQTSSYEQYF.

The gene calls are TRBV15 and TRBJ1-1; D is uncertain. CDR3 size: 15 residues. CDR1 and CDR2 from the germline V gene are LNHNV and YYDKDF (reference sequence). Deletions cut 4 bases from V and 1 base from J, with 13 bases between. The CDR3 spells CATSIDRRKNTEAFF. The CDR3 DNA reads TGTGCCACCAGCATCGACCGAAGGAAGAACACTGAAGCTTTCTTT. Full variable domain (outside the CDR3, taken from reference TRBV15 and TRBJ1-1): DAMVIQNPRYQVTQFGKPVTLSCSQTLNHNVMYWYQQKSSQAPKLLFHYYDKDFNNEADTPDNFQSRRPNTSFCFLDIRSPGLGDTAMYLCATSIDRRKNTEAFFGQGTRLTVV.

In nucleotides, the CDR3 is TGTGCCAGCAGTTTATCGAGCGGGGTTACCTACAATGAGCAGTTCTTC. This gives the protein CASSLSSGVTYNEQFF. The rearrangement joins TRBV27 to TRBJ2-1, with 7 bases lining up with TRBD2. Trimming at V came to 0 bases and at J to 2 bases, leaving 4 bases not matched to a gene. The germline V gene has CDR1 MNHEY and CDR2 SMNVEV (reference sequence). This CDR3 is 16 amino acids long.

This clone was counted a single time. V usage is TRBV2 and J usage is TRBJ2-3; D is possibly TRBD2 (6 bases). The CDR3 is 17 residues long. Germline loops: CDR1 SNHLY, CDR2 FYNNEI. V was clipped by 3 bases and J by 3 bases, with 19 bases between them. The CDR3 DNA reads TGTGCCAGCAGTGAGTGGGGGGAGTCGGCGTGGACAGATACGCAGTATTTT. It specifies CASSEWGESAWTDTQYF.